This paragraph reports one TCR beta chain. This entry is derived from a study of monozygotic twins with inflammatory bowel disease. TCRdb re-called the 5' RACE reads, yielding one record per CDR3 amino acid sequence without DNA. This table lists 200,000 to 250,000 distinct CDR3 sequences. This clonotype was obtained from a human donor with ulcerative colitis or Crohn's disease, or a healthy co-twin of an affected twin (not recorded which). What was sequenced was blood.

This CDR3 is CSGQRAGELFF. V is TRBV29-1 and J is TRBJ2-2. This CDR3 contains 11 residues. Germline-derived CDR1 and CDR2 are SQVTM and ANQGSEA.